These 25 T cell receptor beta chains were all obtained from the same sample, sequenced in a study of blood T cell repertoires in COVID-19. TCRdb's copy holds only in-frame clones and misses some; the assay was immunoSEQ multiplex PCR. The table has more than 250,000 clones, 88% seen once; the top ten hold approximately 1.6%. Sequenced material: peripheral blood. These TCRs come from a woman aged 25 to 39 with COVID-19, enrolled during active disease.

The chain carries TRBV28 and TRBJ2-2, with 10 bases identical to TRBD2. CDR1 is MDHEN and CDR2 is SYDVKM in the germline V gene. The CDR3 consists of 17 residues. J was trimmed by 7 bases and V by 3 bases; bases with no gene match: 11. CDR3 residues: CASSFLAGLAVVGELFF. Written as DNA, the CDR3 is TGTGCCAGCAGTTTCTTGGCCGGACTAGCGGTGGTCGGGGAGCTGTTTTTT. The whole variable domain, remainder taken from reference TRBV28 and TRBJ2-2, is DVKVTQSSRYLVKRTGEKVFLECVQDMDHENMFWYRQDPGLGLRLIYFSYDVKMKEKGDIPEGYSVSREKKERFSLILESASTNQTSMYLCASSFLAGLAVVGELFFGEGSRLTVL.

A single count supports this clone. The rearrangement links TRBV9 to TRBJ1-6, with TRBD1 matching 11 bases. V dropped 4 bases and J dropped 4; count of bases not matched to a gene: 7. In germline, CDR1 is SGDLS, CDR2 YYNGEE. CDR3 length equals 17 residues. The CDR3 sequence: CASSRTGTGGYNSPLHF. In DNA form, the CDR3 reads TGTGCCAGCAGCCGCACCGGGACAGGGGGTTATAATTCACCCCTCCACTTT.

V and J are TRBV6-6 and TRBJ2-1; no reliable D call. Germline CDR1 reads MNHNY; CDR2 reads SVGAGI (reference sequence). This CDR3 is built from 15 residues. V was pared by 6 bases and J by 7 bases, with 19 bases between. The CDR3: CASSLSLTELNEQFF. DNA of the CDR3: TGTGCCAGCAGCCTCTCCCTCACGGAGTTAAATGAGCAGTTCTTC.

The chain joins TRBV5-1 to TRBJ2-3; tentative D call: TRBD2 (6 bases). V lost 3 bases, J lost 2 bases, and 19 bases lay in between. The V gene's germline CDR1 is SGHRS and CDR2 YFSETQ. The CDR3 runs to 17 residues. CDR3 bases: TGCGCCAGCAGCTCGGGGGAGCCGGGGGATATCACAGATACGCAGTATTTT. Translation: CASSSGEPGDITDTQYF.

With regard to this clone: The sample contains more than one DNA sequence encoding this CDR3. The rearrangement joins TRBV6-5 to TRBJ1-1, with unresolved D. The length of the CDR3 is 11 residues. The V gene lost 8 bases and the J gene lost 1 base, with 5 bases spanning the gap. Germline loops: CDR1 MNHEY, CDR2 SVGAGI. The CDR3 reads CASRSNTEAFF. The DNA for the CDR3 is TGTGCCAGCCGGTCGAACACTGAAGCTTTCTTT.

This chain links TRBV6-5 with TRBJ1-1, with 10 bases identical to TRBD1. The CDR3 consists of 14 residues. V lost 6 bases and J lost 1; bases outside the gene matches: 2. CDR1 and CDR2 (germline): MNHEY, SVGAGI. CDR3 loop: CASRGQGKNTEAFF. The CDR3, as DNA: TGTGCCAGCAGGGGACAGGGGAAGAACACTGAAGCTTTCTTT.

This clone was seen just once. The V gene is TRBV28, the J gene TRBJ1-2, with 7 bases matching TRBD1. CDR3 size: 13 residues. Germline CDR1 is MDHEN and CDR2 is SYDVKM. V gave up 5 bases and J gave up 4 bases; unmatched junction bases: 4. CDR3 nucleotide sequence: TGTGCCAGCAGTCCCACAGGGGTCTATGGCTACACCTTC. Protein: CASSPTGVYGYTF.

Comments on this clone: This sample includes further DNA sequences coding for the same CDR3. The CDR3 coding sequence is TGCGCCAGCAGCTTGGCGAGCTACAATGAGCAGTTCTTC. Its translation is CASSLASYNEQFF. This chain links TRBV5-1 with TRBJ2-1; no clear D gene. CDR3 length equals 13 residues. Trimming cost V 0 bases and J 3 bases, with 4 bases left between them. CDR1 is SGHRS, CDR2 YFSETQ, per germline. Looking up the rest from reference TRBV5-1 and TRBJ2-1 gives the full variable domain: KAGVTQTPRYLIKTRGQQVTLSCSPISGHRSVSWYQQTPGQGLQFLFEYFSETQRNKGNFPGRFSGRQFSNSRSEMNVSTLELGDSALYLCASSLASYNEQFFGPGTRLTVL.

The chain uses TRBV2 and TRBJ1-5; TRBD1 is a possible D gene (6 bases). The V and J ends lost 6 bases and 0 bases respectively, with 21 bases between them. Germline CDR1 and CDR2: SNHLY and FYNNEI. The CDR3 runs to 18 residues. The CDR3 sequence is CASSANYLQGNSNQPQHF. The CDR3 region has the DNA TGTGCCAGCAGCGCTAACTATCTACAGGGAAATAGCAATCAGCCCCAGCATTTT.

This chain joins TRBV11-3 and TRBJ1-6; D is unclear. Trimming stripped 5 bases from V and 10 bases from J, with 12 bases between. Germline V lookup: CDR1 SGHNT, CDR2 YENEEA. The CDR3 is made up of 13 amino acids. The CDR3 DNA is TGTGCCAGCAGCGACGGGGTCGACTCACCCCTCCACTTT. Protein sequence: CASSDGVDSPLHF.

The chain links TRBV7-9 to TRBJ2-5; 12 nucleotides align to TRBD2. This CDR3 comprises 18 residues. J was trimmed by 1 base and V by 5 bases; bases with no gene match: 11. CDR1 and CDR2 from the germline V gene are SEHNR and FQNEAQ (reference sequence). CDR3 in amino acids: CASSGRLAGELIQETQYF. The DNA for the CDR3 is TGTGCCAGCAGCGGCAGACTAGCGGGGGAGCTTATCCAAGAGACCCAGTACTTC.

V and J are TRBV27 and TRBJ2-7, with 8 positions matching TRBD1. Germline CDR1 MNHEY, CDR2 SMNVEV (reference sequence). CDR3 size: 14 residues. Trimming cost V 5 bases and J 2 bases; bases outside gene matches: 5. The CDR3 sequence: CASSARQGTYEQYF. CDR3 bases: TGTGCCAGCAGTGCCCGACAGGGGACCTACGAGCAGTACTTC.

Points on this clone: Other DNA sequences in the sample encode the same CDR3. The genes are TRBV18 and TRBJ1-3; D unresolved. V shed 6 bases and J shed 0 bases, with 9 bases lying between them. CDR3 size: 14 residues. The germline gives CDR1 KGHSH, CDR2 LQKENI. CDR3 in amino acids: CASSPGGSGNTIYF. CDR3 nucleotide sequence: TGTGCCAGCTCCCCCGGTGGCTCTGGAAACACCATATATTTT.

This chain uses TRBV13 with TRBJ1-2; TRBD1 aligns across 8 bases. Germline V lookup: CDR1 PRHDT, CDR2 FYEKMQ (reference sequence). This CDR3 spans 15 amino acids. The trim removed 1 base at V and 4 bases at J, leaving 5 bases unmatched. As DNA, the CDR3 is TGTGCCAGCAGCTTAGAGGCAGGGGGCCCCTATGGCTACACCTTC. This codes for CASSLEAGGPYGYTF.

This chain joins TRBV28 and TRBJ1-5; D ambiguous. Trimming cost V 5 bases and J 9 bases, with 11 bases left between them. Germline-derived CDR1 and CDR2 are MDHEN and SYDVKM. This CDR3 contains 12 residues. The CDR3 sequence is CASSLQIPPQHF. DNA for the CDR3: TGTGCCAGCAGTCTCCAGATTCCGCCCCAGCATTTT.

This chain links TRBV3-1 (or the pseudogene TRBV3-2) with TRBJ2-2; 8 bases line up with TRBD2. After removal of 3 bases from V and 5 bases from J, the junction contained 11 bases not matched to a gene. The CDR3 runs 17 residues. Germline assignment: CDR1 LGHDT and CDR2 YNNKEL (reference sequence). The CDR3 is CASSQKRSGTRTGELFF. The CDR3 DNA follows: TGTGCCAGCAGCCAGAAACGCTCCGGGACTAGGACCGGGGAGCTGTTTTTT.

The gene calls are TRBV11-3 and TRBJ1-1; a weak D match, TRBD1 (6 bases). CDR3 length equals 12 residues. The germline V and J ends were trimmed by 6 bases and 7 bases, with 12 bases remaining between them. The germline V gene has CDR1 SGHNT and CDR2 YENEEA. The CDR3 DNA follows: TGTGCCAGCAGGACAGGAATAAATGAAGCTTTCTTT. Translated: CASRTGINEAFF.

The chain uses TRBV7-9 and TRBJ2-3; TRBD2 agrees at 12 bases. CDR3 length: 17 amino acids. V was clipped by 5 bases and J by 2 bases; unmatched bases: 8. The germline gives CDR1 SEHNR, CDR2 FQNEAQ (reference sequence). CDR3 DNA: TGTGCCAGCAGCGCCTCAACTAGCGGGAGGTACACAGATACGCAGTATTTT. It translates to CASSASTSGRYTDTQYF.

The chain links TRBV7-9 to TRBJ1-5; no definite D call. The germline V and J ends were trimmed by 3 bases and 9 bases, with 12 bases remaining between them. The germline gives CDR1 SEHNR, CDR2 FQNEAQ (reference sequence). The CDR3 totals 13 residues. The CDR3 spells CASSFEHEGPQHF. Here the CDR3 DNA reads TGTGCCAGCAGCTTCGAACACGAGGGGCCCCAGCATTTT.

The V call is TRBV4-3, the J call TRBJ2-3; 9 bases align to TRBD1. The CDR3 spans 19 residues. V lost 0 bases to trimming and J lost 2 bases; unmatched junction nucleotides: 12. The germline V gene has CDR1 LGHNA and CDR2 YSLEER. The chain's CDR3 is CASSQDGGPGQGHTDTQYF. The CDR3 bases are TGCGCCAGCAGCCAAGATGGAGGTCCGGGACAGGGTCACACAGATACGCAGTATTTT.

This chain connects TRBV4-1 to TRBJ1-1; D is undetermined. V shed 1 base and J shed 0 bases, with 15 bases lying between them. Germline V gene lookup returns CDR1 MGHRA and CDR2 YSYEKL. This CDR3 region has 17 residues. CDR3 amino acids: CASSQGRVRNMNTEAFF. CDR3 DNA sequence: TGCGCCAGCAGCCAAGGGCGGGTCAGGAACATGAACACTGAAGCTTTCTTT.

V and J are TRBV25-1 and TRBJ2-7; D unclear. The CDR3 loop spans 14 amino acids. V dropped 0 bases and J dropped 0 bases, with 6 bases sitting between them. Germline values: CDR1 MGHDK, CDR2 SYGVNS. The CDR3 bases are TGTGCCAGCAGTGAATATAGGAGCTCCTACGAGCAGTACTTC. Translating gives CASSEYRSSYEQYF.

The chain links TRBV19 to TRBJ2-7, with D unresolved. Looked up from germline, CDR1 is LNHDA and CDR2 is SQIVND (reference sequence). This CDR3 has 15 amino acids. V lost 6 bases, J lost 2 bases, and 17 bases lay in between. The CDR3 protein is CASRPTYGPPYEQYF. CDR3 nucleotides: TGTGCCAGTAGGCCGACCTATGGGCCCCCCTACGAGCAGTACTTC.

The chain carries TRBV11-3 and TRBJ2-1; 11 positions agree with TRBD2. The CDR3 consists of 18 residues. Germline CDR1 SGHNT, CDR2 YENEEA. With V trimmed by 4 bases and J by 4 bases, 12 bases remained unmatched. In DNA form, the CDR3 reads TGTGCCAGCAGCTCGGGCTATCTAGCGGGGGGTGCTTACAATGAGCAGTTCTTC. This translates into CASSSGYLAGGAYNEQFF.

The chain has TRBV6-1 and TRBJ1-6; TRBD1 matches 10 bases. Trimming at V came to 4 bases and at J to 1 base, leaving 1 base not matched to a gene. Germline V gives CDR1 MNHNS, CDR2 SASEGT. The CDR3 has 16 residues. The CDR3 loop is CASSGQGASYNSPLHF. The DNA of the CDR3 is TGTGCCAGCAGTGGACAGGGGGCTTCCTATAATTCACCCCTCCACTTT.